Each of the 10 T cell receptor beta chains below was sequenced from the same sample in a study of control samples from healthy donors and cancer patients (dated by TCRdb to 2020 to 2021). Library prep was done by the immunoSEQ multiplex PCR assay. The clones in this table, taken by TCRdb from immuneACCESS, are in-frame only. Not every clone is retained; where verified, under half of the shortfall comes from an unresolved V gene, and the cause of the rest is unknown. The sample yields 120,000 to 150,000 clones; about 89% were counted once. The biggest ten clones account for about 7.6% of the sample. Sequencing was done on a sample of blood. All receptors come from a young man in good health.

This clone has only a few counts. The CDR3 protein is CASSELGQLSQPQHF. The CDR3 DNA is TGTGCCAGCAGTGAGTTGGGCCAGCTCTCCCAGCCCCAGCATTTT. The chain recombines TRBV6-1 with TRBJ1-5; unclear D gene. CDR1 is MNHNS and CDR2 is SASEGT in the germline V gene. Trimming took off 3 bases at V and 7 bases at J, with 16 bases between the two ends. CDR3 length equals 15 residues.

This clone showed up just a few times. The chain couples TRBV5-6 to TRBJ1-6, with D unresolved. CDR1 and CDR2 (germline): SGHDT, YYEEEE. Trimming took off 4 bases at V and 7 bases at J, with 12 bases between the two ends. The CDR3 has 14 amino acids. In DNA form, the CDR3 reads TGTGCCAGCAGCCCCGGGCCCCTGAATTCACCCCTCCACTTT. Protein sequence: CASSPGPLNSPLHF.

This chain joins TRBV7-3 and TRBJ2-2; a weak D match, TRBD1 (6 bases). Looked up from germline, CDR1 is SGHTA and CDR2 is FQGTGA. Trimming removed 8 bases at V and 0 bases at J, with 16 bases between. The CDR3 totals 16 residues. DNA for the CDR3: TGTGCCAGCGCAGAACTCGGGACACCGAACACCGGGGAGCTGTTTTTT. Its protein product is CASAELGTPNTGELFF.

This rearrangement joins TRBV19 to TRBJ1-3, with 11 bases aligning to TRBD1. The germline CDR1 and CDR2 sequences are LNHDA and SQIVND (reference sequence). This CDR3 spans 17 amino acids. Unmatched junction bases numbered 6, after V lost 5 bases and J lost 0 bases. CDR3 in DNA: TGTGCCAGTAGTCCGGGACAGGGGGACCCCTCTGGAAACACCATATATTTT. Translation gives CASSPGQGDPSGNTIYF.

This clone was seen more than once but under ten times. The V gene is TRBV12-3 or TRBV12-4, the J gene TRBJ1-5; the D gene is possibly TRBD1 (6 bases). CDR3 length: 13 amino acids. V lost 3 bases and J lost 10, with 13 bases in between. The CDR3 loop is CASSFTGMEPQHF. The CDR3 coding sequence is TGTGCCAGCAGTTTCACAGGGATGGAACCCCAGCATTTT.

The chain uses TRBV6-6 and TRBJ1-2; 7 bases are a match to TRBD1. Trimming removed 4 bases from V and 6 bases from J; junction bases left unmatched: 5. The CDR3 extends over 13 amino acids. The germline V gene has CDR1 MNHNY and CDR2 SVGAGI (reference sequence). The CDR3 region has the DNA TGTGCCAGCAGTTCTCAGGGGGTGGATGGCTACACCTTC. Its protein product is CASSSQGVDGYTF.

V and J are TRBV6-2 or TRBV6-3 and TRBJ2-7; weak D call: TRBD2 (5 bases). V was cut by 5 bases and J by 1 base, with 15 bases left in between. The CDR3 spans 15 residues. The germline V gene encodes CDR1 MNHEY and CDR2 SVGEGT. The CDR3 protein is CASSPRGLLSYEQYF. CDR3 in DNA: TGTGCCAGCAGTCCCCGGGGTCTTCTTTCCTACGAGCAGTACTTC.

The chain is built from TRBV11-2 and TRBJ2-1; 10 bases agree with TRBD1. V was pared by 6 bases and J by 9 bases, with 8 bases of the junction left unmatched. The CDR3 extends over 14 amino acids. The germline CDR1 and CDR2 sequences are SGHAT and FQNNGV. The DNA for the CDR3 is TGTGCCAGCAGGGGGACAGGGGTTGGTGTTGAGCAGTTCTTC. Its protein product is CASRGTGVGVEQFF.

This chain joins TRBV14 and TRBJ1-3; D gene ambiguous. The CDR3 runs 15 residues. Germline V lookup: CDR1 SGHDN, CDR2 FVKESK. Trimming took off 1 base at V and 1 base at J, with 8 bases between the two ends. The CDR3 here is CASSQVLTSGNTIYF. In DNA, the CDR3 is TGTGCCAGCAGCCAAGTTCTTACTTCTGGAAACACCATATATTTT.

The chain employs TRBV3-1 (or the pseudogene TRBV3-2) and TRBJ1-2; D gene uncertain. The CDR3 is 14 amino acids. Trimming took 0 bases from V and 6 from J, leaving 11 bases between them. The germline CDR1 and CDR2 sequences are LGHDT and YNNKEL (reference sequence). CDR3 sequence (DNA): TGTGCCAGCAGCCAAGAACCGGGGATGGATGGCTACACCTTC. Translating gives CASSQEPGMDGYTF.